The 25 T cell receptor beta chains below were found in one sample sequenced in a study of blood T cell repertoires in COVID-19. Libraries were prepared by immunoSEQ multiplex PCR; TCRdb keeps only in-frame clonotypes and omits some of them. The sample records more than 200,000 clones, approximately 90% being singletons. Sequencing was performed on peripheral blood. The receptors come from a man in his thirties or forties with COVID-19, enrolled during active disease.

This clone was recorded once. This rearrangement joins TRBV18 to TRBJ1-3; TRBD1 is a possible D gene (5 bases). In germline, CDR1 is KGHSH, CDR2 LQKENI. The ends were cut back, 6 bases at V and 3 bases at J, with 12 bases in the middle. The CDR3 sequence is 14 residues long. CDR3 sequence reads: CASSEGLGGNTIYF. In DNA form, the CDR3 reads TGTGCCAGCTCGGAGGGACTGGGTGGAAACACCATATATTTT.

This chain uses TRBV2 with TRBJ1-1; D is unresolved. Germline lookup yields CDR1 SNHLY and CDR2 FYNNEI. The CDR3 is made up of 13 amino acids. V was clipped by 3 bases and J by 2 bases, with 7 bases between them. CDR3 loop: CASSEESNTEAFF. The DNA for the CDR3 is TGTGCCAGCAGTGAGGAGAGCAACACTGAAGCTTTCTTT.

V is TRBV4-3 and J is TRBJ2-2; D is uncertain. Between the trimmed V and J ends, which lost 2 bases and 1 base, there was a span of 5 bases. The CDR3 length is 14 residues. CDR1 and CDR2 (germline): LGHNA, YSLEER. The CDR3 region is CASSQQVNTGELFF. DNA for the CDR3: TGCGCCAGCAGCCAACAGGTGAACACCGGGGAGCTGTTTTTT.

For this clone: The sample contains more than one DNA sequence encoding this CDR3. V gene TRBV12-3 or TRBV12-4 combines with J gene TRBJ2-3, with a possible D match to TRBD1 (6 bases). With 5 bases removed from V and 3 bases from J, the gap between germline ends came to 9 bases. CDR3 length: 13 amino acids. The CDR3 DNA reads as TGTGCCAGCAGTCCCCAGGGGACAGATACGCAGTATTTT. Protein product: CASSPQGTDTQYF.

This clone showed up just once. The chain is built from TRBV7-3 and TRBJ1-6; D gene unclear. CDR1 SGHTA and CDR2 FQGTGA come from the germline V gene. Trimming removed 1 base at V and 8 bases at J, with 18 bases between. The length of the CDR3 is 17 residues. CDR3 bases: TGTGCCAGCAGCTTAATAGGAACGGCAGGCTCCTATTCACCCCTCCACTTT. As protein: CASSLIGTAGSYSPLHF.

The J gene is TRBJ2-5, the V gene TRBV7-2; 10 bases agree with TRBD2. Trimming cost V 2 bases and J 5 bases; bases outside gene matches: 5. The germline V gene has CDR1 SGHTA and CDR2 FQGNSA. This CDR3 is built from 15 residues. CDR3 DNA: TGTGCCAGCAGCTTACTAGCGGGGGCGGGTGAGACCCAGTACTTC. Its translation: CASSLLAGAGETQYF.

CDR3 coding DNA: TGCAGCGTCCGCGGGGGGGACAACTACGAGCAGTACTTC. It translates to CSVRGGDNYEQYF. This chain uses TRBV29-1 with TRBJ2-7; 9 bases agree with TRBD2. Trimming removed 6 bases from V and 3 bases from J; junction bases left unmatched: 6. The germline V gene has CDR1 SQVTM and CDR2 ANQGSEA. The CDR3 is 13 residues long.

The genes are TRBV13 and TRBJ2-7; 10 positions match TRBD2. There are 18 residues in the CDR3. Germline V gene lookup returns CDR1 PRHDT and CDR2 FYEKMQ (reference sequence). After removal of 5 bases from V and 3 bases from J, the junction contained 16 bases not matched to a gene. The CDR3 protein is CASSPKRGGQPPLYEQYF. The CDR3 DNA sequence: TGTGCCAGCAGCCCAAAGCGGGGGGGCCAACCTCCTCTCTACGAGCAGTACTTC.

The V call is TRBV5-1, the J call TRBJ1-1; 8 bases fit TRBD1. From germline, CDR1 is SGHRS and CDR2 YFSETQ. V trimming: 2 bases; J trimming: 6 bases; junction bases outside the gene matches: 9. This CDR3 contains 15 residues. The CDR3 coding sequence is TGCGCCAGCAGCTTCCCTTCACAGGGGGTTGCTGAAGCTTTCTTT. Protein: CASSFPSQGVAEAFF.

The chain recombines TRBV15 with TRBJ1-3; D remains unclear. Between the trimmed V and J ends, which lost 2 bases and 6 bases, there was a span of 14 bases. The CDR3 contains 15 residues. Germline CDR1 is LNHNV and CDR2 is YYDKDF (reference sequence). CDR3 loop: CATSRYRSASNTIYF. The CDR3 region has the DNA TGTGCCACCAGCAGATACCGCAGTGCCTCAAACACCATATATTTT.

The CDR3 is CASSETGGHQPQHF. The DNA of the CDR3 is TGTGCCAGCAGTGAGACAGGGGGACATCAGCCCCAGCATTTT. V is TRBV6-2 or TRBV6-3 and J is TRBJ1-5; the match to TRBD1 covers 9 bases. This CDR3 contains 14 residues. V trimming: 5 bases; J trimming: 5 bases; junction bases outside the gene matches: 4. From germline, CDR1 is MNHEY and CDR2 SVGEGT.

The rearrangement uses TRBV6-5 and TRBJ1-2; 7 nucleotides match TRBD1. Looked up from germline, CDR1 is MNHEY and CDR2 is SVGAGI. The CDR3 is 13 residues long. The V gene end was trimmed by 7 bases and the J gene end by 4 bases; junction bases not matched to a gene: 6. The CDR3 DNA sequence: TGTGCCAGCAAAAGGGGACAGATCTATGGCTACACCTTC. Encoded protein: CASKRGQIYGYTF.

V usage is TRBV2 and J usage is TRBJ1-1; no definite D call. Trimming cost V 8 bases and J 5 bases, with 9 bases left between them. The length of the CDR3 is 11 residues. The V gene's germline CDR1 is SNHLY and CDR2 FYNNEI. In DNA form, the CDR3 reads TGTGCCAGCCGGGTCGAGACTGAAGCTTTCTTT. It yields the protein CASRVETEAFF.

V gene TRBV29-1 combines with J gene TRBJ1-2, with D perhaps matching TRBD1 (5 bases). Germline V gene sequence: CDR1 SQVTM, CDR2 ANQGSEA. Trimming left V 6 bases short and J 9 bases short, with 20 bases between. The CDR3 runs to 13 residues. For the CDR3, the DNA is TGCAGCGTCGACCAGGGATTATCCTCCAGCTACACCTTC. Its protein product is CSVDQGLSSSYTF.

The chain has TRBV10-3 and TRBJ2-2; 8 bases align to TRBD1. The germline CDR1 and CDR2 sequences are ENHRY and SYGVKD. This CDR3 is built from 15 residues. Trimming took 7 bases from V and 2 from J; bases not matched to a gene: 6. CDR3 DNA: TGTGCCATCACCCGGGACAGGTTAAACACCGGGGAGCTGTTTTTT. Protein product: CAITRDRLNTGELFF.

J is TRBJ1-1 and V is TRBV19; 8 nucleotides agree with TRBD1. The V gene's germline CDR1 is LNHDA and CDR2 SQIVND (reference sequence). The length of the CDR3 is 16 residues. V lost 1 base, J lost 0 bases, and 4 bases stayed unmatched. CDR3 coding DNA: TGTGCCAGTAGTATAGGTCAGGGGGCTTTGAACACTGAAGCTTTCTTT. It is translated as CASSIGQGALNTEAFF.

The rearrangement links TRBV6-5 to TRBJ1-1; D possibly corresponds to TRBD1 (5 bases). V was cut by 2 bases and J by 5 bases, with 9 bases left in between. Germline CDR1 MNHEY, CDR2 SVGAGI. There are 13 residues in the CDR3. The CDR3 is CASSYSRETEAFF. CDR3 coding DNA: TGTGCCAGCAGTTACAGCAGGGAAACTGAAGCTTTCTTT.

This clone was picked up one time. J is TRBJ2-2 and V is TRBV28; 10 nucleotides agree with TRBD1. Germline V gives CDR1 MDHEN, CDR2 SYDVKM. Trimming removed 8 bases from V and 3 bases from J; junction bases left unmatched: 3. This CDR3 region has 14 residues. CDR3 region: CASRTGGDTGELFF. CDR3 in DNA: TGTGCCAGCCGGACAGGGGGTGACACCGGGGAGCTGTTTTTT.

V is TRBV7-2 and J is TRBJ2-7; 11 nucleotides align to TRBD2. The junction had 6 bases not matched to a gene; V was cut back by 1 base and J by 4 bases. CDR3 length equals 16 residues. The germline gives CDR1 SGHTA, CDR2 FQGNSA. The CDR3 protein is CASSLGPSGGFYEQYF. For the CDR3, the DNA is TGTGCCAGCAGCTTAGGACCTAGCGGGGGGTTTTACGAGCAGTACTTC.

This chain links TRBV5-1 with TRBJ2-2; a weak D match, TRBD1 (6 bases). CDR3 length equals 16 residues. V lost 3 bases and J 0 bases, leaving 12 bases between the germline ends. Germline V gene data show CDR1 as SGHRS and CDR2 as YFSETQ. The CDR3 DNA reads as TGCGCCAGCAGCTATGTCCCAGGGGCGAACACCGGGGAGCTGTTTTTT. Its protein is CASSYVPGANTGELFF.

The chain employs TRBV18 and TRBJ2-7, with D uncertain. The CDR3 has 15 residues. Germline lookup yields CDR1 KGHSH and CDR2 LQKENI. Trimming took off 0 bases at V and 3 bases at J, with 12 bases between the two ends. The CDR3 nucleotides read TGTGCCAGCTCACCACCAGACAAAAACTTCTACGAGCAGTACTTC. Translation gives CASSPPDKNFYEQYF.

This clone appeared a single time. The CDR3 sequence is CASSLTSGLSTDTQYF. In DNA form, the CDR3 reads TGTGCCAGCAGTTTAACTAGCGGGCTCAGCACAGATACGCAGTATTTT. The chain employs TRBV28 and TRBJ2-3; 9 bases map to TRBD2. Per the germline V gene, CDR1 is MDHEN and CDR2 is SYDVKM. CDR3 length: 16 residues. V was pared by 2 bases and J by 0 bases, with 3 bases of the junction left unmatched.

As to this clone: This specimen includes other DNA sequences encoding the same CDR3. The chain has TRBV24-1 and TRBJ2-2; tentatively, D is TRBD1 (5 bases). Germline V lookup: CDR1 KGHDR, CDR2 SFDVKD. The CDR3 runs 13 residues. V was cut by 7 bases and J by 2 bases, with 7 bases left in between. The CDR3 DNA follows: TGTGCCACCAGGGACACTAACACCGGGGAGCTGTTTTTT. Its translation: CATRDTNTGELFF.

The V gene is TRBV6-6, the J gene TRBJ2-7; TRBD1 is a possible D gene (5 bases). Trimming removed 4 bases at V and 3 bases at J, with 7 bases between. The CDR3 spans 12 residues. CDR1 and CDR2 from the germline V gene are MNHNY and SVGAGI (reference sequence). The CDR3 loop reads CASSFQGYEQYF. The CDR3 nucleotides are TGTGCCAGCAGTTTCCAGGGCTACGAGCAGTACTTC.

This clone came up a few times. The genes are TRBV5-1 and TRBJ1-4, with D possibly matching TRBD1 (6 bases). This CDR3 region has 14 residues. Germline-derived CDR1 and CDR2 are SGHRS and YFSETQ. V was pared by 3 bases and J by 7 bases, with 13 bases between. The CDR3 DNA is TGCGCCAGCAGCTCGGGGCAGGGGCTTGAAAAACTGTTTTTT. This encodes CASSSGQGLEKLFF. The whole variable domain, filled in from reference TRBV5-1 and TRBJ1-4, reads KAGVTQTPRYLIKTRGQQVTLSCSPISGHRSVSWYQQTPGQGLQFLFEYFSETQRNKGNFPGRFSGRQFSNSRSEMNVSTLELGDSALYLCASSSGQGLEKLFFGSGTQLSVL.